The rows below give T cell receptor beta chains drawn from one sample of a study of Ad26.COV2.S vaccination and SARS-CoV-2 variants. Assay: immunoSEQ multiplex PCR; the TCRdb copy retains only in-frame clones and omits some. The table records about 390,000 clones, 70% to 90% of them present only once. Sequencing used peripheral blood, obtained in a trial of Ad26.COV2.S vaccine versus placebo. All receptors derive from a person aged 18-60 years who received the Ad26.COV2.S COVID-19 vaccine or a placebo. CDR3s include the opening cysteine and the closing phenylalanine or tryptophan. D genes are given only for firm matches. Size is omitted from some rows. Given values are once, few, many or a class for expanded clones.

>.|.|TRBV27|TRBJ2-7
CASSFKGDSYEQYF
TGTGCCAGCAGTTTTAAGGGGGACTCCTACGAGCAGTACTTC
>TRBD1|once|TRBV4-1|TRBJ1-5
CASSQGGQGMNQPQHF
TGCGCCAGCAGCCAAGGAGGACAGGGGATGAATCAGCCCCAGCATTTT
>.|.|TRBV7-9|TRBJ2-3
CASSLDPGGTDTQYF
TGTGCCAGCAGCTTAGACCCAGGTGGCACAGATACGCAGTATTTT
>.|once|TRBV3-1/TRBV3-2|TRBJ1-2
CASSQDHSGEVNGYTF
TGTGCCAGCAGCCAAGATCACAGTGGGGAGGTGAACGGCTACACCTTC
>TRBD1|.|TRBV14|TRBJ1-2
CASSQAGTGGHGYTF
TGTGCCAGCAGCCAAGCAGGGACAGGCGGTCATGGCTACACCTTC
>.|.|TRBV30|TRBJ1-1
CAWSPQANTEAFF
TGTGCCTGGAGTCCCCAGGCAAACACTGAAGCTTTCTTT
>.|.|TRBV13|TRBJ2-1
CASSSHRRNAANEQFF
TGTGCCAGCAGTAGTCACCGGAGGAACGCGGCCAATGAGCAGTTCTTC
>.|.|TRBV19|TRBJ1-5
CASTLKESNQPQHF
TGTGCCAGTACTCTGAAAGAGAGCAATCAGCCCCAGCATTTT
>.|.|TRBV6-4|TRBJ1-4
CASSPQPEGSEKLFF
TGTGCCAGCAGTCCTCAGCCCGAAGGAAGCGAAAAACTGTTTTTT
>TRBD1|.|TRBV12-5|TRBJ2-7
CASGTGGTGTGGFEQYF
TGTGCTAGTGGCACCGGAGGAACCGGGACAGGGGGCTTCGAGCAGTACTTC
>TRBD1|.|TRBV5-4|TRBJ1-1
CASSFAGGATEAFF
TGTGCCAGCTCTTTCGCAGGGGGGGCGACTGAAGCTTTCTTT
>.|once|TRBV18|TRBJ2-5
CASSPRKETQYF
TGTGCCAGCTCACCGCGCAAGGAGACCCAGTACTTC
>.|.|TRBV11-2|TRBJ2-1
CAVVRGLGNEQFF
TGTGCCGTAGTTCGGGGGCTGGGCAATGAGCAGTTCTTC
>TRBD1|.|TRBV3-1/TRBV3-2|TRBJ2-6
CASSQEARDRVTGANVLTF
TGTGCCAGCAGCCAAGAAGCGCGGGACAGGGTCACTGGGGCCAACGTCCTGACTTTC
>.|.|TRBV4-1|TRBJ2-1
CASSQASQNEQFF
TGCGCCAGCAGCCAAGCTTCTCAAAATGAGCAGTTCTTC
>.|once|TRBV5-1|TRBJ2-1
CASRPRDGLQDEQFF
TGCGCCAGCAGACCCCGGGACGGCCTCCAAGATGAGCAGTTCTTC
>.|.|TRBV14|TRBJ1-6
CASSQGQAPGSPLHF
TGTGCCAGCAGCCAAGGACAGGCCCCAGGTTCACCCCTCCACTTT
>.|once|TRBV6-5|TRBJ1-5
CASSSGEWQPQHF
TGTGCCAGCAGTTCAGGGGAATGGCAGCCCCAGCATTTT
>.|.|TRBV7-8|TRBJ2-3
CASSQLRGLGDTQYF
TGTGCCAGCAGCCAATTGCGGGGTTTGGGAGATACGCAGTATTTT
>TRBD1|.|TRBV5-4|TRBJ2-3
CASSPSTGRDTQYF
TGTGCCAGCAGCCCATCGACAGGGAGAGATACGCAGTATTTT
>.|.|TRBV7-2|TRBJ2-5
CASSFLPGSRAQYF
TGTGCCAGCAGCTTTTTACCGGGTAGCCGGGCCCAGTACTTC
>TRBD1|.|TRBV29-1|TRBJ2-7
CSVGSQGGGEQYF
TGCAGCGTTGGGTCACAGGGGGGAGGCGAGCAGTACTTC
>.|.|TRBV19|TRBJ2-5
CASSIGDQETQYF
TGTGCCAGTAGTATCGGGGACCAAGAGACCCAGTACTTC
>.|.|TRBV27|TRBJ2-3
CASRGGTVTQYF
TGTGCCAGCAGGGGAGGCACGGTCACGCAGTATTTT
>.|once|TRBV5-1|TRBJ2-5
CASKFQETQYF
TGCGCCAGCAAATTTCAAGAGACCCAGTACTTC
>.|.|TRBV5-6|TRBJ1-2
CASSLVRAGYTF
TGTGCCAGCAGCTTGGTTAGGGCTGGCTACACCTTC
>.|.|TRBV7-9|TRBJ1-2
CASSLGAALDGYTF
TGTGCCAGCAGCTTAGGAGCGGCCTTGGATGGCTACACCTTC
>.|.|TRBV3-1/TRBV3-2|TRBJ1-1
CASSSTAANTEAFF
TGTGCCAGCTCCTCCACCGCAGCGAACACTGAAGCTTTCTTT
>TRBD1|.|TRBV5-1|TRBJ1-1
CASSPQGVFTEAFF
TGCGCCAGCAGCCCACAGGGGGTATTTACTGAAGCTTTCTTT
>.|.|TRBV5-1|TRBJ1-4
CASSLATSREKLFF
TGCGCCAGCAGCTTGGCCACAAGTCGGGAAAAACTGTTTTTT
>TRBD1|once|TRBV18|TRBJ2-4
CASSPPTGQGNIQYF
TGTGCCAGCTCACCACCGACGGGACAGGGAAACATTCAGTACTTC
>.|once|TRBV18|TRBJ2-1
CASSATGPYFDEQFF
TGTGCCAGCTCAGCAACAGGACCCTACTTCGATGAGCAGTTCTTC
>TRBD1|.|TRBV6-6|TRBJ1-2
CASSYGTGSFYGYTF
TGTGCCAGCAGTTACGGGACAGGCTCGTTCTATGGCTACACCTTC
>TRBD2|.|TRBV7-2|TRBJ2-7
CASSPSTSGGRQVF
TGTGCCAGCAGCCCGTCGACTAGCGGGGGGCGACAGGTTTTC
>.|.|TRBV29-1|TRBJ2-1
CSVSLGGVNEQFF
TGCAGCGTTAGCCTCGGAGGGGTCAATGAGCAGTTCTTC
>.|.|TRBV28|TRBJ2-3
CASSLWDLRQSTDTQYF
TGTGCCAGCAGTTTATGGGACCTAAGACAGAGCACAGATACGCAGTATTTT
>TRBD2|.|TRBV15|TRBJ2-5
CATSRESPWTSGNQETQYF
TGTGCCACCAGCAGAGAGTCGCCATGGACTAGCGGGAATCAAGAGACCCAGTACTTC
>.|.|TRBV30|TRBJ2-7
CAWSMTTGYEQYF
TGTGCCTGGAGTATGACTACAGGGTACGAGCAGTACTTC
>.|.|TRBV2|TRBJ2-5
CASSELGSVQYF
TGTGCCAGCAGTGAATTGGGAAGTGTCCAGTACTTC